This T cell receptor (beta chain) was recorded in a study of cytomegalovirus exposure and HLA in healthy donors. In the case of this clone: Its antigen is unidentified. At one of its ends the junction is not consistent with the germline gene, which may arise from a read error.

The PCR employed 60 Vbeta primers together with 13 Jbeta primers. Data came from immunoSEQ multiplex PCR; TCRdb stores just in-frame clones and leaves some out. Altogether 90,000 to 120,000 clones are present, 60% to 80% being singletons, with the ten largest covering 2% to 3%. Notes on the study in general: A reported reduction in N-insertions relative to the 666-donor mean was seen in an Asian-associated ancestry cluster in a later analysis. Later on, a genetic analysis was performed. It linked a missense variant in DCLRE1C with V- and J-gene trimming of TCR beta.

Sequenced sample: PBMCs. The sequence derives from a man between 18 and 29 years old in good health and CMV-seronegative.

CDR3 sequence reads: CASSQADRNSGGYPF. CDR3 bases: TGTGCCAGCAGCCAAGCTGACAGGAATTCTGGAGGCTACCCCTTC. V is TRBV4-2 and J is TRBJ1-2; the D gene is possibly TRBD1 (6 bases). The CDR3 contains 15 residues. In germline, CDR1 is LGHNA, CDR2 YNFKEQ.